This T cell receptor (beta chain) was obtained from a study of T cells after yellow fever vaccination. TCRdb reanalysed the 5' RACE reads using MiXCR and keeps one entry per CDR3 protein. Among about 170,000 distinct CDR3 sequences listed, approximately 10% were seen once. Trimming took 5 bases from V and 4 from J; bases not matched to a gene: 12. The CDR3 runs to 18 residues. The chain is built from TRBV12-3 or TRBV12-4 and TRBJ2-3; TRBD2 matches 13 bases. The input for sequencing was CD8+ T cells sorted from PBMCs, taken 15 days after the yellow fever booster vaccination. The receptor was derived from a man between 18 and 35 years old who received the YFV17D yellow fever vaccine. The CDR3 loop is CASSPSPLAGGLADTQYF. CDR3 DNA: TGTGCCAGCAGTCCTAGCCCACTAGCGGGGGGGCTGGCAGATACGCAGTATTTT.